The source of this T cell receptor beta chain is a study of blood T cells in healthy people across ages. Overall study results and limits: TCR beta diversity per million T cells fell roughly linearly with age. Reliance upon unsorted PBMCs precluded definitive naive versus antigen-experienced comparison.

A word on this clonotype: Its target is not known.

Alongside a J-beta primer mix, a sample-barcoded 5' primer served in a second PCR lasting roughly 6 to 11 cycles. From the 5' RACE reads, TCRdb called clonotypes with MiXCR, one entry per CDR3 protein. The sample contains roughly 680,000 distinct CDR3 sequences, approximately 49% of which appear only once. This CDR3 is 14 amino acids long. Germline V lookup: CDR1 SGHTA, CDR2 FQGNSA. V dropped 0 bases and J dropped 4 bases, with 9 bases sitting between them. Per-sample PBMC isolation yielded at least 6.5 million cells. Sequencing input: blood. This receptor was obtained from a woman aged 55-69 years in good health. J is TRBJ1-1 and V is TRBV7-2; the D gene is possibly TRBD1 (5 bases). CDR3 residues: CASSLAGGVTEAFF. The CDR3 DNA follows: TGTGCCAGCAGCTTAGCCGGAGGGGTCACTGAAGCTTTCTTT.